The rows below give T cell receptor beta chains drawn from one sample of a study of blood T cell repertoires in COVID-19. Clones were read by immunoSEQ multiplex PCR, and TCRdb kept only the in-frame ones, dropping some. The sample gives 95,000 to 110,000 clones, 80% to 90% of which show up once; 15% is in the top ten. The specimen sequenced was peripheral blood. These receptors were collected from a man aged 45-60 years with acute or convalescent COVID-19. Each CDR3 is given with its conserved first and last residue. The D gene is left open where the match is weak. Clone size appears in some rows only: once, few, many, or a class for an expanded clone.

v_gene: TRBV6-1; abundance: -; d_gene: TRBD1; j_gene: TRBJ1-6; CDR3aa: CASSEGTASEPLHF; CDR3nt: TGTGCCAGCAGTGAGGGGACAGCTTCGGAACCCCTCCACTTT
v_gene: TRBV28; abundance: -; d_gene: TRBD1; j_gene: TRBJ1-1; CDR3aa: CASSRPGTGEVTEAFF; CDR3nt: TGTGCCAGCAGCCGACCCGGGACAGGGGAGGTCACTGAAGCTTTCTTT
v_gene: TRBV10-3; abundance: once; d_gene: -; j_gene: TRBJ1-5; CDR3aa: CAISREAGNQPQHF; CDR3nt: TGTGCCATCAGTAGGGAAGCGGGCAATCAGCCCCAGCATTTT
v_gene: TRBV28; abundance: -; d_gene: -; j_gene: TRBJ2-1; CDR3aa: CASSLLGREQFF; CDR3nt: TGTGCCAGCAGTTTATTGGGGCGGGAGCAGTTCTTC
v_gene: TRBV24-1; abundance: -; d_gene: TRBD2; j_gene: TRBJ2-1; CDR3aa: CATSDPTSGGYNEQFF; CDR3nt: TGTGCCACCAGTGACCCGACTAGCGGAGGGTACAATGAGCAGTTCTTC
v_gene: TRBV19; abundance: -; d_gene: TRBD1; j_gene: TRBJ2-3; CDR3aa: CASSSPGGATDTQYF; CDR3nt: TGTGCCAGTAGTTCACCAGGGGGCGCAACAGATACGCAGTATTTT
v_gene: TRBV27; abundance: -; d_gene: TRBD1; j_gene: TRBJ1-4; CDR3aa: CASSPRTGREKLFF; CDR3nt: TGTGCCAGCAGTCCAAGGACAGGGAGAGAAAAACTGTTTTTT
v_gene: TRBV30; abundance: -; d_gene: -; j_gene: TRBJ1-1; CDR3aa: CAWSDGRRSTEAFF; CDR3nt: TGTGCCTGGAGTGACGGACGGAGGAGCACTGAAGCTTTCTTT
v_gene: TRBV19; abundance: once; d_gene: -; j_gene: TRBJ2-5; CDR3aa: CASNTGRAETQYF; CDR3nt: TGTGCCAGTAATACAGGGCGCGCAGAGACCCAGTACTTC
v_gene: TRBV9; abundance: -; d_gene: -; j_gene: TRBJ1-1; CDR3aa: CASSVDVGRTEAFF; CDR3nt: TGTGCCAGCAGCGTAGACGTGGGGCGCACTGAAGCTTTCTTT
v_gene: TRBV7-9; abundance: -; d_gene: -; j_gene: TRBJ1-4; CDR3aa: CASRRGWDTDTTNEKLFF; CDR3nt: TGTGCCAGCAGAAGAGGATGGGACACTGATACAACTAATGAAAAACTGTTTTTT
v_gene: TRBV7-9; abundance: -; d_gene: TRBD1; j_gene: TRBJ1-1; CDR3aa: CASSQGQGNTEAFF; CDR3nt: TGTGCCAGCAGCCAGGGACAGGGAAACACTGAAGCTTTCTTT
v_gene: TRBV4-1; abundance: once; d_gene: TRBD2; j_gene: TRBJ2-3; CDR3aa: CASSGGGSGRPSTDTQYF; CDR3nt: TGCGCCAGCAGCGGAGGGGGTAGCGGGAGGCCTAGCACAGATACGCAGTATTTT
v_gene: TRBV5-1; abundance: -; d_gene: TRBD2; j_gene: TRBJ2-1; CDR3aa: CASSDESGRNFNEQFF; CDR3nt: TGCGCCAGCAGCGACGAAAGCGGGAGGAATTTCAATGAGCAGTTCTTC
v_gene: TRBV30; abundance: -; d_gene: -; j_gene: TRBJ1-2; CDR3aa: CAWRKGGYTF; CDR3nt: TGTGCCTGGAGGAAGGGGGGCTACACCTTC
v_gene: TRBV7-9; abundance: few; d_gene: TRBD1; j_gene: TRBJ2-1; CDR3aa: CASSWGQGVYNEQFF; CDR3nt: TGTGCCAGCAGCTGGGGACAGGGCGTCTACAATGAGCAGTTCTTC
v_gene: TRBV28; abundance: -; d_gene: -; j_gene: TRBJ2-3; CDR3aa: CASSLGGWGTDTQYF; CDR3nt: TGTGCCAGCAGTTTAGGAGGGTGGGGCACAGATACGCAGTATTTT
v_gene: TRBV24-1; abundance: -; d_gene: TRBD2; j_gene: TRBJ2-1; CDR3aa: CATSDLHIAGAQNEQFF; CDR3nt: TGTGCCACCAGTGATTTGCATATAGCGGGAGCTCAAAATGAGCAGTTCTTC
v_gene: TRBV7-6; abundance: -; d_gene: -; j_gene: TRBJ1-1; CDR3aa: CASSQTGNTEAFF; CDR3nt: TGTGCCAGCAGCCAGACAGGGAACACTGAAGCTTTCTTT
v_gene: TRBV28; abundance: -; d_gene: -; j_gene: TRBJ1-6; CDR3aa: CASSFLGDSPLHF; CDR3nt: TGTGCCAGCAGTTTTCTTGGAGATTCACCCCTCCACTTT
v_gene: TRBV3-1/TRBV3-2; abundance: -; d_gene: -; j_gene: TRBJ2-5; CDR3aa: CASSQRGETQYF; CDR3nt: TGTGCCAGCAGCCAGAGAGGCGAGACCCAGTACTTC
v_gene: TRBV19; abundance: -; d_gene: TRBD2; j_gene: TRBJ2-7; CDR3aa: CASSIGFGGRSYEQYF; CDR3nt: TGTGCCAGTAGTATTGGGTTTGGCGGGAGGTCATACGAGCAGTACTTC